This T cell receptor (beta chain) was captured by sequencing in a study of T cells in Graves' hyperthyroidism and ophthalmopathy. In the study overall: Peripheral blood was secured at the point of initial diagnosis, before any treatment.

Points from the study as a whole: In validation, the model predicted ophthalmopathy. These predictions came a median approximately six months before onset. Appearing also in blood were most of the thyroid clonotypes expanded above 0.001.

There are 14 residues in the CDR3. Per germline, CDR1 DFQATT and CDR2 SNEGSKA (reference sequence). This clonotype was recorded many times. Its antigen is unknown. A junction boundary mismatches the germline segment, possibly from a read error. The CDR3 regions of TCR beta were amplified from RNA transcripts. The HTBI primer set served for first-round RT-PCR of the TCR CDR3. One entry per CDR3 protein results from TCRdb running MiXCR on the multiplex PCR reads. This table holds about 640,000 distinct CDR3 sequences, 20% to 25% found once. Exclusions: uncontrolled infection, other autoimmune disease, pregnancy, lactation.

This TCR was sampled from a man younger than 40 with Graves' ophthalmopathy. Sequencing input: blood. The chain is built from TRBV20-1 and TRBJ2-5; the match to TRBD2 covers 7 bases. CDR3 sequence (DNA): TGCAGTTCTAGGCCTAGCGGCCGCCAAGAGACCCAGTACTTC. As protein: CSSRPSGRQETQYF.